The 32 T cell receptor beta chains presented below share a single source sample, sequenced in a study of shared clonotypes between healthy human individuals. TCRdb's table, derived via immunoSEQ multiplex PCR, lists solely in-frame clones and lacks some. Of 550,000 to 850,000 clones detected, approximately 77% appear once; the ten largest clones hold 1.8%. Sequencing used memory CD4+ T cells sorted from blood. Documented subset: CD45RA-negative fraction. The receptors here all came from a woman in her thirties in good health.

This clone appeared once. The chain uses TRBV2 and TRBJ1-5; no firm D call. The germline V gene encodes CDR1 SNHLY and CDR2 FYNNEI. The CDR3 is 15 residues long. Trimming shortened V by 1 base and J by 7 bases, and 14 bases separated the two germline ends. CDR3 bases: TGTGCCAGCAGTGAAGGGACGGCCTCAAGACAGCCCCAGCATTTT. Its protein product is CASSEGTASRQPQHF.

The chain employs TRBV5-1 and TRBJ1-5; D ambiguous. Germline V CDR1 and CDR2: SGHRS, YFSETQ. The length of the CDR3 is 15 residues. Trimming removed 2 bases from V and 0 bases from J, with 9 bases in between. Written as DNA, the CDR3 is TGCGCCAGCAGCTTCAGTCCCTTTAGCAATCAGCCCCAGCATTTT. Translating gives CASSFSPFSNQPQHF.

This clone came up many times. The V and J genes are TRBV27 and TRBJ2-2, with TRBD2 identical over 11 bases. Trimming at V came to 4 bases and at J to 2 bases, leaving 3 bases not matched to a gene. The V gene's germline CDR1 is MNHEY and CDR2 SMNVEV (reference sequence). CDR3 size: 16 residues. The CDR3 DNA follows: TGTGCCAGCAGTTCGGGACTAGCGGCAAACACCGGGGAGCTGTTTTTT. Amino acids: CASSSGLAANTGELFF.

The rearrangement links TRBV29-1 to TRBJ1-5; 7 positions agree with TRBD1. The length of the CDR3 is 14 residues. Germline values: CDR1 SQVTM, CDR2 ANQGSEA. V shed 7 bases and J 2 bases; nucleotides not matched to a gene: 8. CDR3 bases: TGCAGCGCTTCGACAGGGTCGGGCAATCAGCCCCAGCATTTT. Protein product: CSASTGSGNQPQHF.

V usage is TRBV4-1 and J usage is TRBJ2-1, with D hard to call. This CDR3 is built from 13 residues. The V and J ends lost 1 base and 2 bases respectively, with 3 bases between them. Germline V gene lookup returns CDR1 MGHRA and CDR2 YSYEKL. CDR3 nucleotides: TGCGCCAGCAGCCAAGTAGCCTACAATGAGCAGTTCTTC. Its translation: CASSQVAYNEQFF.

This sequence joins TRBV6-5 and TRBJ1-1; D possibly corresponds to TRBD1 (5 bases). CDR1 MNHEY and CDR2 SVGAGI come from the germline V gene. Trimming took off 0 bases at V and 1 base at J, with 9 bases between the two ends. This CDR3 contains 15 residues. CDR3 in amino acids: CASSYSSGGNTEAFF. The CDR3 nucleotides read TGTGCCAGCAGTTACTCGAGCGGGGGGAACACTGAAGCTTTCTTT.

This sequence joins TRBV7-9 and TRBJ1-4, with 8 nucleotides matching TRBD1. The CDR3 covers 15 residues. Germline V gene lookup returns CDR1 SEHNR and CDR2 FQNEAQ (reference sequence). The ends lost 4 bases at V and 4 bases at J; junction bases unmatched: 5. The CDR3: CASSYWTGNNEKLFF. For the CDR3, the DNA is TGTGCCAGCAGCTACTGGACAGGGAATAATGAAAAACTGTTTTTT.

The chain carries TRBV5-5 and TRBJ1-1; 8 nucleotides agree with TRBD1. V gave up 1 base and J gave up 1 base; unmatched junction bases: 9. This CDR3 spans 17 amino acids. Germline CDR1 is SGHKS and CDR2 is YYEKEE (reference sequence). The DNA for the CDR3 is TGTGCCAGCAGCTTGTACCAGGGGGCGGCTTCGAACACTGAAGCTTTCTTT. Protein product: CASSLYQGAASNTEAFF.

The chain recombines TRBV18 with TRBJ2-7; 9 positions match TRBD2. Looked up from germline, CDR1 is KGHSH and CDR2 is LQKENI. Germline trimming cut 3 bases from V and 6 bases from J; bases unmatched to any gene: 12. The CDR3 consists of 16 residues. The CDR3 sequence: CASSPWVASGIGEQYF. The CDR3 DNA reads TGTGCCAGCTCACCTTGGGTGGCTAGCGGGATCGGCGAGCAGTACTTC.

This clone occurred a few times. This CDR3 is also generated by other DNA sequences in the sample. The chain links TRBV7-9 to TRBJ2-1, with TRBD2 matching over 8 bases. Trimming removed 5 bases from V and 0 bases from J; junction bases left unmatched: 6. Germline V gene sequence: CDR1 SEHNR, CDR2 FQNEAQ (reference sequence). The CDR3 is 16 residues long. The CDR3 sequence: CASSPRGGSSYNEQFF. The CDR3 DNA sequence: TGTGCCAGCAGCCCTCGGGGGGGCAGCTCCTACAATGAGCAGTTCTTC.

This clone occurred once. A far larger clone is off by one base, so a read error is likely. The V call is TRBV27, the J call TRBJ2-7; 7 bases match TRBD1. V was clipped by 3 bases and J by 2 bases; unmatched bases: 4. Germline loops: CDR1 MNHEY, CDR2 SMNVEV (reference sequence). This CDR3 is 14 amino acids long. Here the CDR3 DNA reads TGTGCCAGCAGTTTCACAGGGGACCCCTACGAGCAGTACTTC. This gives the protein CASSFTGDPYEQYF.

The genes are TRBV7-8 and TRBJ1-5; TRBD1 might be the D (5 bases). CDR3 size: 15 residues. Germline lookup yields CDR1 SGHVS and CDR2 FQNEAQ. Trimming left V 2 bases short and J 4 bases short, with 12 bases between. CDR3 nucleotides: TGTGCCAGCAGCTTACAGGGTGTTGGGAATCAGCCCCAGCATTTT. Amino acid sequence: CASSLQGVGNQPQHF.

Concerning this clone itself: This sample also contains other DNA sequences that code for the same CDR3. This rearrangement joins TRBV6-5 to TRBJ2-1; possibly TRBD1 for D (6 bases). Germline assignment: CDR1 MNHEY and CDR2 SVGAGI. The length of the CDR3 is 15 residues. Between the trimmed V and J ends, which lost 6 bases and 1 base, there was a span of 13 bases. The CDR3 here is CASSLGHRSYNEQFF. DNA of the CDR3: TGTGCCAGCAGCCTGGGACATCGGTCCTACAATGAGCAGTTCTTC.

This clone was detected only a few times. This sequence joins TRBV7-2 and TRBJ2-7; tentatively, D is TRBD2 (6 bases). The CDR3 is made up of 13 amino acids. The V and J ends lost 3 bases and 3 bases respectively, with 9 bases between them. Germline loops: CDR1 SGHTA, CDR2 FQGNSA. The CDR3: CASSFGLNYEQYF. The CDR3 region has the DNA TGTGCCAGCAGCTTCGGACTAAACTACGAGCAGTACTTC.

The chain links TRBV28 to TRBJ2-5; possibly TRBD1 for D (5 bases). The V end lost 2 bases, the J end lost 1 base, and 11 bases lay between the germline ends. The CDR3 covers 15 residues. The germline V gene has CDR1 MDHEN and CDR2 SYDVKM. The CDR3 nucleotides are TGTGCCAGCAGTTTAACCCGGACATTCCAAGAGACCCAGTACTTC. Its protein is CASSLTRTFQETQYF.

V is TRBV7-6 and J is TRBJ2-1; 9 bases agree with TRBD2. This CDR3 spans 12 amino acids. The V gene's germline CDR1 is SGHVS and CDR2 FNYEAQ. V shed 7 bases, J shed 7 bases, and the junction held 2 bases outside the gene matches. CDR3 protein: CASKTSGNEQFF. Here the CDR3 DNA reads TGTGCCAGCAAAACTAGCGGGAATGAGCAGTTCTTC.

The sample holds a few counts of this clone. The chain is built from TRBV6-1 and TRBJ1-2; D ambiguous. The CDR3 spans 14 residues. CDR1 is MNHNS, CDR2 SASEGT, per germline. The V gene lost 2 bases and the J gene lost 4 bases, with 11 bases spanning the gap. CDR3 in amino acids: CASSEPEFGYGYTF. In DNA, the CDR3 is TGTGCCAGCAGTGAACCGGAGTTCGGCTATGGCTACACCTTC.

This sequence joins TRBV19 and TRBJ2-7; no definite D call. The CDR3 is 15 amino acids. CDR1 and CDR2 from the germline V gene are LNHDA and SQIVND (reference sequence). The V end lost 5 bases, the J end lost 1 base, and 15 bases lay between the germline ends. CDR3 sequence: CASSLRDQDSYEQYF. The CDR3 DNA is TGTGCCAGTAGTTTACGAGACCAGGATTCCTACGAGCAGTACTTC.

The chain joins TRBV12-5 to TRBJ1-2; the D is unclear. Germline-derived CDR1 and CDR2 are LGHNT and FRNRAP. This CDR3 is 17 amino acids long. V was trimmed by 0 bases and J by 8 bases, leaving 22 bases between them. The CDR3 DNA reads as TGTGCTAGTGGTTTGGTACTCCCGGCCCGGGGATTGGGAGGCTACACCTTC. The encoded protein is CASGLVLPARGLGGYTF.

The chain recombines TRBV19 with TRBJ2-7; 9 bases fit TRBD2. Germline trimming cut 3 bases from V and 5 bases from J; bases unmatched to any gene: 5. This CDR3 is built from 14 residues. Germline V lookup: CDR1 LNHDA, CDR2 SQIVND (reference sequence). This CDR3 reads CASSISGRSHEQYF. The CDR3 coding sequence is TGTGCCAGTAGTATCAGCGGGAGGTCCCACGAGCAGTACTTC.

This clone was found a few times. The rearrangement links TRBV7-9 to TRBJ2-3; no clear D. Germline CDR1 and CDR2: SEHNR and FQNEAQ (reference sequence). CDR3 length equals 14 residues. The ends were cut back, 5 bases at V and 5 bases at J, with 14 bases in the middle. The CDR3 DNA is TGTGCCAGCAGCCCCCGCTTCGCTGAAGATACGCAGTATTTT. It translates to CASSPRFAEDTQYF.

The V and J genes are TRBV28 and TRBJ1-2; D remains unclear. Deletions cut 6 bases from V and 3 bases from J, with 5 bases between. CDR3 size: 11 residues. In germline, CDR1 is MDHEN, CDR2 SYDVKM. The CDR3 here is CASSHHYGYTF. For the CDR3, the DNA is TGTGCCAGCAGCCATCACTATGGCTACACCTTC.

The chain has TRBV1 and TRBJ2-3; the table's D call, TRBD1, has no DNA check behind it. TRBV1 has pseudogene status. This CDR3 is 17 amino acids long. The CDR3 nucleotides are TGCACCAGCAGCCAAGGGGACAGGGGATATTGGGCAGATACGCAGTATTTT. Translating gives CTSSQGDRGYWADTQYF.

In DNA form, the CDR3 reads TGTGCCAGCAGTGTTGGGGCGGGGCCCACCTTC. It translates to CASSVGAGPTF. The rearrangement uses TRBV2 and TRBJ1-2; TRBD1 might be the D (5 bases). CDR1 SNHLY and CDR2 FYNNEI come from the germline V gene. This CDR3 region has 11 residues. The V gene lost 4 bases and the J gene lost 13 bases, with 13 bases spanning the gap.

This clone occurred once. The chain carries TRBV28 and TRBJ2-7, with 9 bases matching TRBD1. The CDR3 totals 15 residues. Germline V gene data show CDR1 as MDHEN and CDR2 as SYDVKM. The V gene end was trimmed by 6 bases and the J gene end by 1 base; junction bases not matched to a gene: 7. The CDR3 here is CASRPTGQGSYEQYF. CDR3 in DNA: TGTGCCAGCAGACCTACGGGACAGGGTTCCTACGAGCAGTACTTC.

Comment on this clone: Other DNA sequences from this sample encode an identical CDR3 as well. The CDR3 region is CASSSSGNYEQYF. CDR3 nucleotides: TGCGCCAGCAGCTCTAGCGGAAACTACGAGCAGTACTTC. The V gene is TRBV5-1, the J gene TRBJ2-7; 7 nucleotides match TRBD2. Germline CDR1 SGHRS, CDR2 YFSETQ. V trimming: 3 bases; J trimming: 3 bases; junction bases outside the gene matches: 3. The CDR3 totals 13 residues.

The chain has TRBV4-1 and TRBJ2-2; TRBD2 matches 11 bases. The V gene end was trimmed by 1 base and the J gene end by 5 bases; junction bases not matched to a gene: 9. The V gene's germline CDR1 is MGHRA and CDR2 YSYEKL. The CDR3 contains 18 residues. CDR3 DNA sequence: TGCGCCAGCAGCCAAGGTCACGTAGCGGGAGGGCTTACCGGGGAGCTGTTTTTT. The encoded protein is CASSQGHVAGGLTGELFF.

On this clone itself: This may be a read error, as it is one base from a much larger clone. Other DNA sequences in this specimen translate into the identical CDR3. The V gene is TRBV27, the J gene TRBJ1-4; possible D gene TRBD1, 6 bases. The CDR3 totals 15 residues. Germline V gene sequence: CDR1 MNHEY, CDR2 SMNVEV (reference sequence). V was trimmed by 5 bases and J by 5 bases, leaving 15 bases between them. CDR3 in DNA: TGTGCCAGCAGTCCCCGACAGGCCCCAAATGAAAAACTGTTTTTT. Residues: CASSPRQAPNEKLFF. The full variable domain, rest sourced from reference TRBV27 and TRBJ1-4, is EAQVTQNPRYLITVTGKKLTVTCSQNMNHEYMSWYRQDPGLGLRQIYYSMNVEVTDKGDVPEGYKVSRKEKRNFPLILESPSPNQTSLYFCASSPRQAPNEKLFFGSGTQLSVL.

The table lists this clone with a count of one. The chain is built from TRBV25-1 and TRBJ2-1; D ambiguous. Germline V gene sequence: CDR1 MGHDK, CDR2 SYGVNS. Trimming cost V 4 bases and J 6 bases, with 4 bases left between them. This CDR3 contains 11 residues. The CDR3 DNA is TGTGCCAGCAGTGCGAGCAATGAGCAGTTCTTC. Amino acids: CASSASNEQFF.

The chain combines TRBV5-4 with TRBJ2-5; 7 bases line up with TRBD2. The germline V gene encodes CDR1 SGHNT and CDR2 YYREEE (reference sequence). V dropped 2 bases and J dropped 2; count of bases not matched to a gene: 9. The CDR3 spans 16 residues. CDR3 protein: CASSFEQTSIQETQYF. CDR3 in DNA: TGTGCCAGCAGCTTCGAGCAGACTAGCATTCAAGAGACCCAGTACTTC.

The chain has TRBV6-6 and TRBJ2-1, with TRBD1 matching over 10 bases. CDR1 is MNHNY, CDR2 SVGAGI, per germline (reference sequence). J was trimmed by 4 bases and V by 7 bases; bases with no gene match: 7. This CDR3 spans 15 amino acids. The DNA of the CDR3 is TGTGCCAGCACTACGACAGGGGGCTCTTACAATGAGCAGTTCTTC. This encodes CASTTTGGSYNEQFF.

V is TRBV30 and J is TRBJ1-5; TRBD1 might be the D (5 bases). CDR1 GTSNPN and CDR2 SVGIG come from the germline V gene (reference sequence). The CDR3 loop spans 14 amino acids. Trimming took off 2 bases at V and 3 bases at J, with 11 bases between the two ends. The CDR3 sequence is CAWSTGPNNQPQHF. DNA for the CDR3: TGTGCCTGGAGTACAGGACCTAACAATCAGCCCCAGCATTTT.